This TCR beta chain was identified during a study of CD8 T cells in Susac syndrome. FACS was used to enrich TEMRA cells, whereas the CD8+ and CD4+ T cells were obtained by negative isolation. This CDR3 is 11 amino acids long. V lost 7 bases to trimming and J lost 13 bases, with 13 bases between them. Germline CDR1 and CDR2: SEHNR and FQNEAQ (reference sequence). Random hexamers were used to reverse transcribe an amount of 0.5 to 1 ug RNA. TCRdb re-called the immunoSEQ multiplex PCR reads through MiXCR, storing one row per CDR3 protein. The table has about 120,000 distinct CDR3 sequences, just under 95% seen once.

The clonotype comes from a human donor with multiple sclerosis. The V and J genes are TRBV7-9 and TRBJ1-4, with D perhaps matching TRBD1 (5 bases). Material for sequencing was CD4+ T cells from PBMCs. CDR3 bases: TGTGCCAGCACCTCGAAGGGGCCACTGTTTTTT. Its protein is CASTSKGPLFF. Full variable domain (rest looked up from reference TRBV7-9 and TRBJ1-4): DTGVSQNPRHKITKRGQNVTFRCDPISEHNRLYWYRQTLGQGPEFLTYFQNEAQLEKSRLLSDRFSAERPKGSFSTLEIQRTEQGDSAMYLCASTSKGPLFFGSGTQLSVL.